The entry below gives a single T cell receptor beta chain sequence along with its context. A junction boundary mismatches the germline segment, possibly from a read error. The CDR3 totals 16 residues. Germline V gene sequence: CDR1 DFQATT, CDR2 SNEGSKA (reference sequence). This entry belongs to a study of breast tumors, draining lymph nodes, adjacent tissues. TCRdb ran MiXCR on the multiplex PCR reads and lists one entry per CDR3 protein. The table includes under 150,000 distinct CDR3 sequences, about a fifth detected once. Axillary draining lymph nodes of breast cancer patients supplied the node samples.

This clonotype was obtained from a female donor with breast cancer. Some clones in this sample may be carry-over from other donors' samples. Sequencing was done on a sample of axillary lymph node tissue. The V and J genes are TRBV20-1 and TRBJ2-7; 11 nucleotides line up with TRBD2. The CDR3 loop reads CSARPTLAGAAYEQCF. As DNA, the CDR3 is TGCAGTGCTAGGCCCACACTAGCGGGGGCTGCCTACGAGCAGTGCTTC.